One and the same sample provided the 30 T cell receptor beta chains below, sequenced in a study of T cells after posttransplantation cyclophosphamide. TCRdb's table, derived via immunoSEQ multiplex PCR, lists solely in-frame clones and lacks some. The table lists 30,000 to 45,000 clones, with no singletons. The sequencing input was PBMCs. These TCRs come from a girl between 5 and 17 years old in good health, CMV-negative, and a related stem cell transplant donor.

This clone was counted between two and nine times. J is TRBJ2-3 and V is TRBV19, with 7 bases that match TRBD1. CDR1 and CDR2 from the germline V gene are LNHDA and SQIVND (reference sequence). This CDR3 comprises 15 residues. Trimming took 7 bases from V and 2 from J; bases not matched to a gene: 9. CDR3 residues: CASNPHRGSTDTQYF. CDR3 sequence (DNA): TGTGCCAGTAACCCGCACAGGGGATCCACAGATACGCAGTATTTT.

This clone showed up just a few times. CDR3: CATSRDRGNAGYGYTF. In DNA, the CDR3 is TGTGCCACCAGCAGAGACAGGGGAAATGCGGGCTATGGCTACACCTTC. The chain has TRBV15 and TRBJ1-2; weak D call: TRBD1 (6 bases). V was pared by 0 bases and J by 4 bases, with 15 bases between. In germline, CDR1 is LNHNV, CDR2 YYDKDF (reference sequence). The CDR3 contains 16 residues.

The J gene is TRBJ2-3, the V gene TRBV28, with 12 bases fitting TRBD2. The CDR3 totals 17 residues. Trimming took 4 bases from V and 4 from J; bases not matched to a gene: 9. The germline gives CDR1 MDHEN, CDR2 SYDVKM. The DNA of the CDR3 is TGTGCCAGCAGTTCTAGCGGGAGGGCGGGAAAGGCAGATACGCAGTATTTT. Translation gives CASSSSGRAGKADTQYF.

This clone has a count of ten or more. The genes are TRBV6-5 and TRBJ2-6, with D uncertain. The germline V and J ends were trimmed by 4 bases and 4 bases, with 11 bases remaining between them. The CDR3 has 15 residues. Germline loops: CDR1 MNHEY, CDR2 SVGAGI. The CDR3 reads CASSSSLEGANVLTF. CDR3 DNA sequence: TGTGCCAGCAGTTCATCCCTGGAGGGGGCCAACGTCCTGACTTTC.

This chain uses TRBV28 with TRBJ1-5; D not resolved. This CDR3 has 11 amino acids. CDR1 and CDR2 from the germline V gene are MDHEN and SYDVKM. V lost 4 bases and J 7 bases, leaving 5 bases between the germline ends. The CDR3 region has the DNA TGTGCCAGCAGTTCGCAGCAGCCCCAGCATTTT. The encoded protein is CASSSQQPQHF.

This clone has a count of ten or more. CDR3 in amino acids: CASSLERTAEAFF. CDR3 bases: TGTGCCAGCAGCTTAGAGAGGACAGCTGAAGCTTTCTTT. This chain joins TRBV13 and TRBJ1-1; D may be TRBD1 (6 bases). Germline loops: CDR1 PRHDT, CDR2 FYEKMQ (reference sequence). This CDR3 is built from 13 residues. V lost 1 base to trimming and J lost 6 bases, with 9 bases between them.

The chain joins TRBV28 to TRBJ2-7; the D gene is possibly TRBD2 (7 bases). Germline lookup yields CDR1 MDHEN and CDR2 SYDVKM. The V end lost 4 bases, the J end lost 2 bases, and 21 bases lay between the germline ends. The CDR3 sequence is 17 residues long. The CDR3, as DNA: TGTGCCAGCAGTTCGGGGAGGGGGATCACGGGCACCTACGAGCAGTACTTC. Its protein is CASSSGRGITGTYEQYF.

There are many counts of this clone. The J gene is TRBJ2-3, the V gene TRBV7-2; possibly TRBD2 for D (5 bases). The CDR3 covers 16 residues. CDR1 SGHTA and CDR2 FQGNSA come from the germline V gene. Trimming removed 1 base from V and 2 bases from J, with 13 bases in between. CDR3 nucleotide sequence: TGTGCCAGCAGCTTAGTGGTCGGGGTATTCACAGATACGCAGTATTTT. Translating it yields CASSLVVGVFTDTQYF.

This clone was counted at least ten times. The V and J genes are TRBV5-1 and TRBJ2-1; D call uncertain. V lost 1 base and J 5 bases, leaving 7 bases between the germline ends. This CDR3 spans 13 amino acids. Germline values: CDR1 SGHRS, CDR2 YFSETQ. This chain's CDR3 is CASSLMRDNEQFF. The CDR3 DNA follows: TGCGCCAGCAGCTTGATGCGTGACAATGAGCAGTTCTTC. The whole variable domain, remainder taken from reference TRBV5-1 and TRBJ2-1, is KAGVTQTPRYLIKTRGQQVTLSCSPISGHRSVSWYQQTPGQGLQFLFEYFSETQRNKGNFPGRFSGRQFSNSRSEMNVSTLELGDSALYLCASSLMRDNEQFFGPGTRLTVL.

By share of the sample, this clone is medium-sized. V is TRBV4-3 and J is TRBJ2-6; possible D gene TRBD1, 5 bases. Germline values: CDR1 LGHNA, CDR2 YSLEER. The CDR3 loop spans 16 amino acids. Trimming cost V 0 bases and J 1 base, with 7 bases left between them. The CDR3 protein is CASSQESGSGANVLTF. Written as DNA, the CDR3 is TGCGCCAGCAGCCAAGAATCAGGGTCTGGGGCCAACGTCCTGACTTTC.

The table lists this clone with many counts. The rearrangement joins TRBV9 to TRBJ1-5; tentative D call: TRBD1 (6 bases). V dropped 4 bases and J dropped 7 bases, with 15 bases sitting between them. This CDR3 contains 14 residues. From germline, CDR1 is SGDLS and CDR2 YYNGEE. DNA of the CDR3: TGTGCCAGCAGCCCCGGGACACGTAACCAGCCCCAGCATTTT. It encodes CASSPGTRNQPQHF.

This clone was recorded at least ten times. The chain joins TRBV7-3 to TRBJ1-2, with 12 nucleotides matching TRBD1. Germline CDR1 is SGHTA and CDR2 is FQGTGA. The CDR3 is made up of 14 amino acids. J was trimmed by 6 bases and V by 5 bases; bases with no gene match: 4. In nucleotides, the CDR3 is TGTGCCAGCAGCCCAGGGACAGGGGGCAATGGCTACACCTTC. It is translated as CASSPGTGGNGYTF.

This clone has just a few counts. The V call is TRBV16, the J call TRBJ1-2; perhaps TRBD1 as D (6 bases). Deletions cut 0 bases from V and 4 bases from J, with 12 bases between. Per the germline V gene, CDR1 is KGHSY and CDR2 is FQNENV. This CDR3 contains 15 residues. The CDR3 is CASSQSGAGVYGYTF. In nucleotides, the CDR3 is TGTGCCAGCAGCCAATCCGGGGCAGGGGTCTATGGCTACACCTTC.

This clone occurred a few times. This CDR3 is also generated by other DNA sequences in the sample. The chain joins TRBV29-1 to TRBJ2-1; D possibly corresponds to TRBD1 (5 bases). Germline lookup yields CDR1 SQVTM and CDR2 ANQGSEA. The CDR3 spans 14 residues. V lost 6 bases and J lost 11, with 23 bases in between. CDR3 loop: CSVGRQPAQTKQFF. The CDR3 DNA reads as TGCAGCGTCGGACGACAGCCCGCACAAACTAAGCAGTTCTTC.

There are many counts of this clone. The chain recombines TRBV19 with TRBJ1-4; 9 bases line up with TRBD1. V dropped 7 bases and J dropped 2; count of bases not matched to a gene: 14. The germline CDR1 and CDR2 sequences are LNHDA and SQIVND (reference sequence). There are 18 residues in the CDR3. The CDR3 is CASNTEPGTGRTNEKLFF. In DNA, the CDR3 is TGTGCCAGTAACACAGAGCCCGGGACAGGGCGTACTAATGAAAAACTGTTTTTT. The variable domain in full, with the rest retrieved from reference TRBV19 and TRBJ1-4, is DGGITQSPKYLFRKEGQNVTLSCEQNLNHDAMYWYRQDPGQGLRLIYYSQIVNDFQKGDIAEGYSVSREKKESFPLTVTSAQKNPTAFYLCASNTEPGTGRTNEKLFFGSGTQLSVL.

This clone turned up a few times. This chain uses TRBV28 with TRBJ1-4; TRBD1 agrees at 7 bases. Trimming took 7 bases from V and 4 from J; bases not matched to a gene: 9. The CDR3 length is 15 residues. CDR1 is MDHEN and CDR2 is SYDVKM in the germline V gene. The CDR3, as DNA: TGTGCCAGCACCCTTCAGGGGGGCCTTAATGAAAAACTGTTTTTT. Protein sequence: CASTLQGGLNEKLFF.

This clone was picked up a small number of times. V and J are TRBV5-1 and TRBJ1-4; 7 bases are shared with TRBD1. The CDR3 runs to 17 residues. From germline, CDR1 is SGHRS and CDR2 YFSETQ. J was trimmed by 5 bases and V by 0 bases; bases with no gene match: 10. As DNA, the CDR3 is TGCGCCAGCAGCTTGGGCCCCGGACAGGTTCGCAATGAAAAACTGTTTTTT. Amino acid sequence: CASSLGPGQVRNEKLFF.

This clone has at least ten counts. The chain joins TRBV19 to TRBJ2-7; TRBD1 might be the D (6 bases). V dropped 4 bases and J dropped 2 bases, with 30 bases sitting between them. Germline CDR1 and CDR2: LNHDA and SQIVND (reference sequence). The CDR3 has 20 amino acids. The CDR3 reads CASSRWKPGQTDFWPYEQYF. As DNA, the CDR3 is TGTGCCAGTAGTAGATGGAAGCCGGGACAAACCGATTTTTGGCCCTACGAGCAGTACTTC. The full variable domain, its missing parts supplied by reference TRBV19 and TRBJ2-7, is DGGITQSPKYLFRKEGQNVTLSCEQNLNHDAMYWYRQDPGQGLRLIYYSQIVNDFQKGDIAEGYSVSREKKESFPLTVTSAQKNPTAFYLCASSRWKPGQTDFWPYEQYFGPGTRLTVT.

This clone was recorded many times. V and J are TRBV10-3 and TRBJ1-2, with TRBD1 identical over 9 bases. Germline CDR1 is ENHRY and CDR2 is SYGVKD. Germline trimming cut 6 bases from V and 6 bases from J; bases unmatched to any gene: 5. The CDR3 consists of 13 residues. The chain's CDR3 is CAISLTGGDGYTF. For the CDR3, the DNA is TGTGCCATCAGCCTAACAGGGGGCGATGGCTACACCTTC.

This clone was detected many times. V usage is TRBV10-3 and J usage is TRBJ2-1; 9 bases line up with TRBD2. CDR1 is ENHRY and CDR2 is SYGVKD in the germline V gene. Germline trimming cut 5 bases from V and 3 bases from J; bases unmatched to any gene: 2. The CDR3 length is 14 residues. Written as DNA, the CDR3 is TGTGCCATCAGTTTAGCGGGGGACTACAATGAGCAGTTCTTC. Translated: CAISLAGDYNEQFF.

This clone was detected many times. The chain links TRBV5-6 to TRBJ2-7; D is uncertain. The CDR3 is 12 residues long. V gave up 1 base and J gave up 2 bases, with 4 bases separating them. The germline gives CDR1 SGHDT, CDR2 YYEEEE. The CDR3 here is CASSLNTYEQYF. The CDR3 DNA sequence: TGTGCCAGCAGCTTGAACACCTACGAGCAGTACTTC.

This chain joins TRBV28 and TRBJ1-6; 7 bases map to TRBD1. V shed 4 bases and J 9 bases; nucleotides not matched to a gene: 9. CDR1 MDHEN and CDR2 SYDVKM come from the germline V gene. The CDR3 runs 15 residues. DNA of the CDR3: TGTGCCAGCAGTTATAGGGGACAGTTGAGTTCACCCCTCCACTTT. This encodes CASSYRGQLSSPLHF.

This clone was seen at least ten times. This chain links TRBV7-9 with TRBJ1-2, with D possibly matching TRBD1 (6 bases). The CDR3 contains 14 residues. The germline V gene encodes CDR1 SEHNR and CDR2 FQNEAQ (reference sequence). V shed 5 bases and J shed 2 bases, with 12 bases lying between them. CDR3 region: CASSHRELNYGYTF. The CDR3 DNA is TGTGCCAGCAGCCACAGGGAACTGAACTATGGCTACACCTTC.

This clone turned up a few times. The chain has TRBV19 and TRBJ2-5, with 7 bases matching TRBD1. V was clipped by 5 bases and J by 11 bases; unmatched bases: 20. The CDR3 sequence is 16 residues long. The germline V gene has CDR1 LNHDA and CDR2 SQIVND (reference sequence). CDR3 region: CASSLTGTVPGSEQYF. In DNA, the CDR3 is TGTGCCAGTAGTCTGACCGGGACAGTGCCGGGCTCGGAGCAGTACTTC.

This clone appeared a few times. The genes are TRBV11-2 and TRBJ2-3, with a tentative D call TRBD2 (6 bases). Trimming stripped 3 bases from V and 4 bases from J, with 14 bases between. The V gene's germline CDR1 is SGHAT and CDR2 FQNNGV. The CDR3 loop spans 15 amino acids. The CDR3 DNA reads TGTGCCAGCAGCTTCACGGGGGAGGAGGCAGATACGCAGTATTTT. It translates to CASSFTGEEADTQYF. Full variable domain (remainder filled in from reference TRBV11-2 and TRBJ2-3): EAGVAQSPRYKIIEKRQSVAFWCNPISGHATLYWYQQILGQGPKLLIQFQNNGVVDDSQLPKDRFSAERLKGVDSTLKIQPAKLEDSAVYLCASSFTGEEADTQYFGPGTRLTVL.

This clone was picked up many times. CDR3 sequence reads: CASSQALAETYEQYF. CDR3 in DNA: TGCGCCAGCAGCCAAGCGCTAGCGGAGACATACGAGCAGTACTTC. The genes are TRBV4-3 and TRBJ2-7; 7 bases align to TRBD2. Germline trimming cut 1 base from V and 4 bases from J; bases unmatched to any gene: 7. Germline V gene sequence: CDR1 LGHNA, CDR2 YSLEER. This CDR3 region has 15 residues.

This clone turned up a few times. The chain is built from TRBV9 and TRBJ2-3, with a possible D match to TRBD1 (5 bases). There are 13 residues in the CDR3. Between the trimmed V and J ends, which lost 2 bases and 4 bases, there was a span of 8 bases. CDR1 is SGDLS and CDR2 is YYNGEE in the germline V gene. The CDR3 coding sequence is TGTGCCAGCAGCGTGGACACACCAGATACGCAGTATTTT. It codes for CASSVDTPDTQYF.

This clone was counted a few times. V usage is TRBV25-1 and J usage is TRBJ2-5; 8 nucleotides agree with TRBD2. Germline assignment: CDR1 MGHDK and CDR2 SYGVNS. V was pared by 4 bases and J by 5 bases, with 9 bases of the junction left unmatched. The length of the CDR3 is 15 residues. The CDR3 loop reads CASSVREGPWETQYF. In DNA, the CDR3 is TGTGCCAGCAGTGTACGGGAGGGACCGTGGGAGACCCAGTACTTC.

This clone has only a few counts. V usage is TRBV28 and J usage is TRBJ1-2; D is perhaps TRBD1 (6 bases). V dropped 6 bases and J dropped 8 bases, with 13 bases sitting between them. This CDR3 contains 12 residues. Germline-derived CDR1 and CDR2 are MDHEN and SYDVKM. The CDR3 DNA follows: TGTGCCAGCAGCACACAGGGTGGAGGCTACACCTTC. It codes for CASSTQGGGYTF.

This clone was observed many times. V gene TRBV29-1 combines with J gene TRBJ2-7; TRBD1 matches 8 bases. Per the germline V gene, CDR1 is SQVTM and CDR2 is ANQGSEA. V gave up 6 bases and J gave up 5 bases; unmatched junction bases: 6. The CDR3 is 12 amino acids. The CDR3 protein is CSVGGTGDEQYF. The CDR3 DNA sequence: TGCAGCGTAGGGGGGACAGGTGACGAGCAGTACTTC.